This T cell receptor (beta chain) was found in a study of blood T cell repertoires in COVID-19 (dated by TCRdb to the early 2020s). Background for the entire study: Collaborator samples came from the United States, Italy and Spain and covered acute and convalescent phases of COVID-19. Deeply sampled blood TCRbeta repertoires from subjects exposed to, actively infected with, or recovered from COVID-19 were included in the dataset. The material from the prospective study consisted of cDNA or gDNA derived from T cells, B-cell-depleted T cells, or PBMCs. Where HLA class I and class II types were available, the types were taken from metadata supplied by the sample provider, not from assay-based typing. The repertoires were released in a freely available public database meant as a resource for research on the immune response to SARS-CoV-2. Samples were obtained from the ongoing ImmuneRACE study (first 160 participants) and from 950 to 1,500 subjects provided by 6 global collaborators. Sample metadata almost always included a de-identified subject ID, COVID-19 status, age in years and sex.

The junction carries 13 bases between V and J, which are trimmed by 3 bases and 6 bases respectively. Taken from the germline V gene, the CDR1 and CDR2 loops are SGHDT and YYEEEE. The CDR3 goes from the cysteine to the phenylalanine over 14 residues. Just the 42-base CDR3 DNA is kept, in frame starting at base 1. Only one count was recorded for this clone. Its cognate antigen has yet to be identified. Per-nucleotide qualities are absent, and no much larger clonotype sits a single base away. The immunoSEQ Assay, a bias-controlled multiplex PCR, was used to amplify TCRbeta CDR3 regions from genomic DNA. In the paper's pipeline: The number of nucleated cells in each sample was estimated by amplification of reference gene primers within the assay. To quantify the absolute abundance of each unique TCRbeta CDR3 rearrangement, sequence reads were collapsed and filtered. For each sample, productive Simpson clonality was calculated as the square root of Simpson's diversity index across productive rearrangements. The clones in this table, taken by TCRdb from immuneACCESS, are in-frame only. Not every clone is retained; where verified, under half of the shortfall comes from an unresolved V gene, and the cause of the rest is unknown. For V, J and clone size, that table is used; D and trimming come from the DNA. The sample includes around 250,000 clones, with roughly 85% observed a single time. Approximately 6.6% of the sample is taken by the ten largest.

Participants in the prospective study were enrolled through a virtual design, were aged roughly 18 to 100 years, and lived in some 24 United States geographic areas. In the prospective study, cohorts were assigned on the basis of participant-reported clinical history obtained from a screening survey and a study questionnaire. A participant counted as exposed if, within 2 weeks of entering the study, that participant had been in contact with someone who had a PCR-confirmed or clinician-diagnosed COVID-19 case. In the prospective study, mobile phlebotomists collected whole blood, serum and a nasopharyngeal or oropharyngeal swab from each participant. Additional blood draws and questionnaires over an approximately 2-month period could optionally be provided by prospective study participants. Before DNA extraction, prospective study blood samples were shipped either frozen or at room temperature. What the research found in general, with its limitations: How much clinical and demographic metadata was included differed by source and by participant, and the metadata was provided uncurated.

This clonotype originated in a woman in her fifties or sixties who had been exposed to COVID-19. The chain couples TRBV5-6 to TRBJ2-1, with TRBD2 tentatively as D gene (6 bases match). The sequenced sample consisted of PBMCs or T cells enriched from blood (not recorded which). For the CDR3, the sequence is CASSSLTRINEQFF. The DNA is TGTGCCAGCAGCTCCCTGACTAGGATCAATGAGCAGTTCTTC.